This T cell receptor (beta chain) came from a study of T-cell reconstitution after alpha-beta-depleted transplantation in children. CDR3 length: 13 residues. Trimming removed 4 bases at V and 8 bases at J, with 14 bases between. Per the germline V gene, CDR1 is MNHNS and CDR2 is SASEGT. As regards this clonotype: This may arise from a read error, as a much more abundant clone is one base away.

Unique molecular identifiers featured in how the TCRbeta library was prepared. TCRdb processed the PCR reads anew with MiXCR; each CDR3 protein has one entry. This table holds roughly 48,000 distinct CDR3 sequences, more than 5% found once. This sequence was found in a female patient between 2 and 15 years old who had a stem cell transplant for aplastic anemia, so the T cells may come from the graft donor. Source: PBMCs, mostly from graft donor cells, taken 60 days after TCRalphabeta/CD19-depleted stem cell transplant. The chain recombines TRBV6-1 with TRBJ1-1, with D perhaps matching TRBD1 (6 bases). The DNA for the CDR3 is TGTGCCAGCAGTGCCTTAAAGGGGGGGGAAGCTTTCTTT. Residues: CASSALKGGEAFF.